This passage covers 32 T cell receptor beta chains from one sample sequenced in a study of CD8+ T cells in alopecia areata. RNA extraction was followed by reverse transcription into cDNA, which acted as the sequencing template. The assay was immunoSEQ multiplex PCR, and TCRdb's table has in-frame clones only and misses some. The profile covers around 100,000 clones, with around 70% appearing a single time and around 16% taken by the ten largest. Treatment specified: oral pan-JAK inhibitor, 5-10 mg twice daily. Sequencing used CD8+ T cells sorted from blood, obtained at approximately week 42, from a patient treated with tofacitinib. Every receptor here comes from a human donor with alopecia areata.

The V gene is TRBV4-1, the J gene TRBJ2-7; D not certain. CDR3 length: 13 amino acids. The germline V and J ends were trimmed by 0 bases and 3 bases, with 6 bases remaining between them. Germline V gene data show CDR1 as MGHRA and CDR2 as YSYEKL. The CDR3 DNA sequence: TGCGCCAGCAGCCAAGAGACCAGCTACGAGCAGTACTTC. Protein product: CASSQETSYEQYF.

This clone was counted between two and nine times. CDR3 in amino acids: CASSLVRDNSFSGELFF. The CDR3 nucleotides are TGCGCCAGCAGCTTGGTCCGGGACAACTCTTTTTCCGGGGAGCTGTTTTTT. The J gene is TRBJ2-2, the V gene TRBV5-1; a possible D gene is TRBD1 (6 bases). V lost 0 bases and J lost 6, with 18 bases in between. In germline, CDR1 is SGHRS, CDR2 YFSETQ. There are 17 residues in the CDR3.

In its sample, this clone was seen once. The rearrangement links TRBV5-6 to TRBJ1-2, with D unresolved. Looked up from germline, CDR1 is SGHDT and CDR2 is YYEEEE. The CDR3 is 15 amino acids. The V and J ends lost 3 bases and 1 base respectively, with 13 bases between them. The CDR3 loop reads CASSSDLDLNYGYTF. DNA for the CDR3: TGTGCCAGCAGCTCCGACCTAGACCTTAACTATGGCTACACCTTC.

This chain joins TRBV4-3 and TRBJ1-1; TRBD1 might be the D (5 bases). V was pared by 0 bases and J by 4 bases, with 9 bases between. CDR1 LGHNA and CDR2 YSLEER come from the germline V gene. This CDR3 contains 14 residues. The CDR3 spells CASSQDGGSTEAFF. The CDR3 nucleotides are TGCGCCAGCAGCCAAGATGGGGGGAGCACTGAAGCTTTCTTT.

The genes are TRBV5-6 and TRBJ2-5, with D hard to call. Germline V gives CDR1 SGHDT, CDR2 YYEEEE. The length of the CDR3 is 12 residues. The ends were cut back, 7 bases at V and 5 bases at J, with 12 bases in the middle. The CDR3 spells CASGPGGETQYF. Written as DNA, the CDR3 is TGTGCCAGCGGACCGGGTGGGGAGACCCAGTACTTC. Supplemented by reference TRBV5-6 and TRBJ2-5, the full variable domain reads DAGVTQSPTHLIKTRGQQVTLRCSPKSGHDTVSWYQQALGQGPQFIFQYYEEEERQRGNFPDRFSGHQFPNYSSELNVNALLLGDSALYLCASGPGGETQYFGPGTRLLVL.

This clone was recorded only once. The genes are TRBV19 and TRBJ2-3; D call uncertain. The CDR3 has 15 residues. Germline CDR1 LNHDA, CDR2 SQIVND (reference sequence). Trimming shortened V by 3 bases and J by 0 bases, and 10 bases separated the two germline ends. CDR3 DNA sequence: TGTGCCAGTAGTATGCTCGTGGGAAGCACAGATACGCAGTATTTT. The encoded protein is CASSMLVGSTDTQYF.

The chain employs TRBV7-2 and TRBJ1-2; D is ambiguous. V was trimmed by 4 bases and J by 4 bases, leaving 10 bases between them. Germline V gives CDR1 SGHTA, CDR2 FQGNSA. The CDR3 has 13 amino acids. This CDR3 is CASSSTVPYGYTF. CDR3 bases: TGTGCCAGCAGCTCTACAGTACCCTATGGCTACACCTTC.

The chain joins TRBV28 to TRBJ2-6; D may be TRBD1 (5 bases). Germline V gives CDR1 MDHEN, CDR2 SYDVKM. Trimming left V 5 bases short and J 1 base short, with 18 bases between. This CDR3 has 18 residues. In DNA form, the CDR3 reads TGTGCCAGCAGTCACCTGACAGATTCTAAGTCTGGGGCCAACGTCCTGACTTTC. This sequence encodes CASSHLTDSKSGANVLTF.

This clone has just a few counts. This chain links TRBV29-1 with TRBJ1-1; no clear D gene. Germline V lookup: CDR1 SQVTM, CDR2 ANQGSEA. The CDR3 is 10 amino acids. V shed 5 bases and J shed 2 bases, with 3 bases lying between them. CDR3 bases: TGCAGCGTTTTCAACACTGAAGCTTTCTTT. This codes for CSVFNTEAFF.

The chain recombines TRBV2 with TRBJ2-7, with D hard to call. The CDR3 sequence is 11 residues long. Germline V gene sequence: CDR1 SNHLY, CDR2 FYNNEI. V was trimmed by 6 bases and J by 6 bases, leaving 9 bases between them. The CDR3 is CASSPPPEQYF. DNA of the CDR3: TGTGCCAGCAGCCCCCCGCCCGAGCAGTACTTC.

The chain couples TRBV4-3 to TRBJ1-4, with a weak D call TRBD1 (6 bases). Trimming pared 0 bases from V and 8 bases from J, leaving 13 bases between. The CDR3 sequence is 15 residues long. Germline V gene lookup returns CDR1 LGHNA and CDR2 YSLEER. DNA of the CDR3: TGCGCCAGCAGCCAAGATAGACAGGTCGGCGAAAAACTGTTTTTT. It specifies CASSQDRQVGEKLFF.

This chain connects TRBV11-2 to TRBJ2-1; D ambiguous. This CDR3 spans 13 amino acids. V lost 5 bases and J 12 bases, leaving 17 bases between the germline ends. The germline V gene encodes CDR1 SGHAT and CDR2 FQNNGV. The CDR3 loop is CASSHSKGKGQFF. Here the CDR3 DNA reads TGTGCCAGCAGCCATTCAAAGGGTAAGGGGCAGTTCTTC.

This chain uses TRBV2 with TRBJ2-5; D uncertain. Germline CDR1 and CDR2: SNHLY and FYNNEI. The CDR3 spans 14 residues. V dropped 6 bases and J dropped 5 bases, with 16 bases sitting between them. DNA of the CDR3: TGTGCCAGCAGCTGGACCGGGTCGGCGGAGACCCAGTACTTC. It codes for CASSWTGSAETQYF.

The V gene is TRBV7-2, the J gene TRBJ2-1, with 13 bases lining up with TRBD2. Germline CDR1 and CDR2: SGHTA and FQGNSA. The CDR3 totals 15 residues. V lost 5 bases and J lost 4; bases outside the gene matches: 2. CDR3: CASSLTSGGYNEQFF. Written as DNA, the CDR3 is TGTGCCAGCAGCCTGACTAGCGGGGGGTACAATGAGCAGTTCTTC.

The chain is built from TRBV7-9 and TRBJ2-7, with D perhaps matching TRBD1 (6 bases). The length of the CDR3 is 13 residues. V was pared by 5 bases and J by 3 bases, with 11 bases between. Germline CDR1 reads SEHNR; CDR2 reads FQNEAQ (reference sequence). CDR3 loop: CASSIPGHYEQYF. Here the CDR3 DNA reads TGTGCCAGCAGCATCCCGGGACACTACGAGCAGTACTTC. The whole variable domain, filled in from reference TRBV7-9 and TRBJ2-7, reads DTGVSQNPRHKITKRGQNVTFRCDPISEHNRLYWYRQTLGQGPEFLTYFQNEAQLEKSRLLSDRFSAERPKGSFSTLEIQRTEQGDSAMYLCASSIPGHYEQYFGPGTRLTVT.

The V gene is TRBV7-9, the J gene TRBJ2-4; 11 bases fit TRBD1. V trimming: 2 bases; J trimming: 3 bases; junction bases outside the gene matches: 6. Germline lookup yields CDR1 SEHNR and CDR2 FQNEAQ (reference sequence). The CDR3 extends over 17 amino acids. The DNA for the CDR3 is TGTGCCAGCAGCTTACTTGGACAGGGGGCTAGCAAAAACATTCAGTACTTC. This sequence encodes CASSLLGQGASKNIQYF.

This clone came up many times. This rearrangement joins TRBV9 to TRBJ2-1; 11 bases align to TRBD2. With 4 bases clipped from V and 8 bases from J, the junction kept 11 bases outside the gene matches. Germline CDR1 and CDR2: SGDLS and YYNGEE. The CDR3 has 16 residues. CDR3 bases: TGTGCCAGCAGCTCGGTAGCGGGGGGGCCTGGAGATGAGCAGTTCTTC. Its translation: CASSSVAGGPGDEQFF.

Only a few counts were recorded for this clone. The CDR3 loop reads CASSDRGGSSYEQYF. DNA for the CDR3: TGCGCCAGCAGTGATCGCGGGGGCAGCTCCTACGAGCAGTACTTC. J is TRBJ2-7 and V is TRBV10-2; D possibly corresponds to TRBD2 (7 bases). The CDR3 consists of 15 residues. Germline V gene data show CDR1 as WSHSY and CDR2 as SAAADI. V was trimmed by 3 bases and J by 0 bases, leaving 12 bases between them.

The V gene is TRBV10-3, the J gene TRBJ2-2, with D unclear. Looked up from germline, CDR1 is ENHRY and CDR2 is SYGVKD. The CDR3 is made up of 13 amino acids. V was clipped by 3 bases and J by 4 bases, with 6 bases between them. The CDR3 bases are TGTGCCATCAGTGAACTTACCACCGGGGAGCTGTTTTTT. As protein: CAISELTTGELFF.

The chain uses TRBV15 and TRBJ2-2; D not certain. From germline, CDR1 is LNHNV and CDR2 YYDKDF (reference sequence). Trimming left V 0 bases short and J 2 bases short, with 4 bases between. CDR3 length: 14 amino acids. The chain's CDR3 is CATSREANTGELFF. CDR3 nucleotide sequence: TGTGCCACCAGCAGAGAAGCCAACACCGGGGAGCTGTTTTTT.

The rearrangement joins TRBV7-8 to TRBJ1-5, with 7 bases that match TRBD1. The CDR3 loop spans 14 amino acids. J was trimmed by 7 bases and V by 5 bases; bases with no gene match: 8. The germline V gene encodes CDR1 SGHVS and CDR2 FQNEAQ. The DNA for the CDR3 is TGTGCCAGCAGCCTCCGGGACAGCGGGCAGCCCCAGCATTTT. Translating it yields CASSLRDSGQPQHF.

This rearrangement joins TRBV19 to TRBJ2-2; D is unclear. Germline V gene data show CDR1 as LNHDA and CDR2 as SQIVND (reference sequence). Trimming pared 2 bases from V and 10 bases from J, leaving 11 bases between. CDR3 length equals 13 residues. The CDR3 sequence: CASSIIVDKELFF. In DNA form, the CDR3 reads TGTGCCAGTAGTATAATCGTCGATAAGGAGCTGTTTTTT.

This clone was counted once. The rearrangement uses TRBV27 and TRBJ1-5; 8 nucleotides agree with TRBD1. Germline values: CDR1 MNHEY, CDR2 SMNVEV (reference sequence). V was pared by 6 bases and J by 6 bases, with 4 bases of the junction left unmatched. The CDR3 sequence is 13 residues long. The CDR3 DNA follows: TGTGCCAGCAGGCAGGGGGCAGGTCAGCCCCAGCATTTT. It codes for CASRQGAGQPQHF.

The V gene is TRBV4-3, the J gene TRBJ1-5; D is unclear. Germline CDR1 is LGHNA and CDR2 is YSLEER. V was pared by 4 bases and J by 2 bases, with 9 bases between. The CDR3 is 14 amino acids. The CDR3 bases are TGCGCCAGCAGCCCGGGAGTGGGCAATCAGCCCCAGCATTTT. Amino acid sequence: CASSPGVGNQPQHF.

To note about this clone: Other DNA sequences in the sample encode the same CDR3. The DNA for the CDR3 is TGTGCCAGCAGCTTAGGGGGGGTGACTGAAGCTTTCTTT. Amino acid sequence: CASSLGGVTEAFF. V usage is TRBV11-2 and J usage is TRBJ1-1, with a possible D match to TRBD1 (5 bases). V dropped 1 base and J dropped 5 bases, with 8 bases sitting between them. This CDR3 is 13 amino acids long. The germline V gene encodes CDR1 SGHAT and CDR2 FQNNGV.

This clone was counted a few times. This CDR3 reads CASSQDVSRDSPLHF. CDR3 nucleotide sequence: TGCGCCAGCAGCCAAGATGTCAGTAGGGATTCACCCCTCCACTTT. The gene calls are TRBV4-3 and TRBJ1-6, with D uncertain. CDR3 length: 15 residues. V shed 0 bases and J shed 8 bases, with 11 bases lying between them. Germline V gene sequence: CDR1 LGHNA, CDR2 YSLEER.

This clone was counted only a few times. Written as DNA, the CDR3 is TGTGCCAGCAGCTTAGTGTCGCTAGGAGGGCGGTACGAGCAGTACTTC. It translates to CASSLVSLGGRYEQYF. The rearrangement links TRBV13 to TRBJ2-7; the D gene is possibly TRBD2 (6 bases). The CDR3 length is 16 residues. Deletions cut 1 base from V and 4 bases from J, with 17 bases between. Germline CDR1 PRHDT, CDR2 FYEKMQ (reference sequence).

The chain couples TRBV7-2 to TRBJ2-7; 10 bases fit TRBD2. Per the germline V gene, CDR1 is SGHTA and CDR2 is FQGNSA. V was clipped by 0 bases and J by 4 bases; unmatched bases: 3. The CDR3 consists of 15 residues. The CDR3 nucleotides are TGTGCCAGCAGCTTAGCCCCTAGCGGGGGATACGAGCAGTACTTC. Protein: CASSLAPSGGYEQYF.

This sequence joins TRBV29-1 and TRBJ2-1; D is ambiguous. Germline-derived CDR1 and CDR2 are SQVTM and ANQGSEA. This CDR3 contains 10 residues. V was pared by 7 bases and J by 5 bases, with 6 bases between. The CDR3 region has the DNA TGCAGCGCAGGAGACAATGAGCAGTTCTTC. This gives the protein CSAGDNEQFF.

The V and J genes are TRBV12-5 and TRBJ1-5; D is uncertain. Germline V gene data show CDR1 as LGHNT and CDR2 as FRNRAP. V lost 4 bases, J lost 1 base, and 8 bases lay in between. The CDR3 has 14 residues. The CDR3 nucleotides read TGTGCTAGTGGTTCCCCGGACAGCAATCAGCCCCAGCATTTT. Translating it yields CASGSPDSNQPQHF.

CDR3 DNA: TGTGCCAGCAGCCAAGAAGCGGATCAAAACATTCAGTACTTC. This translates into CASSQEADQNIQYF. The J gene is TRBJ2-4, the V gene TRBV4-2; D is possibly TRBD2 (5 bases). V was pared by 0 bases and J by 5 bases, with 8 bases between. CDR3 size: 14 residues. The germline V gene has CDR1 LGHNA and CDR2 YNFKEQ.

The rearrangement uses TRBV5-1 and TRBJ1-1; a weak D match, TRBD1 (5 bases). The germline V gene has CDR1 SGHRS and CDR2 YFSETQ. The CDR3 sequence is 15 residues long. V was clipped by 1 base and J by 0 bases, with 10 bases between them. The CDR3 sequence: CASSLSQGMNTEAFF. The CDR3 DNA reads TGCGCCAGCAGCTTGTCTCAGGGAATGAACACTGAAGCTTTCTTT.